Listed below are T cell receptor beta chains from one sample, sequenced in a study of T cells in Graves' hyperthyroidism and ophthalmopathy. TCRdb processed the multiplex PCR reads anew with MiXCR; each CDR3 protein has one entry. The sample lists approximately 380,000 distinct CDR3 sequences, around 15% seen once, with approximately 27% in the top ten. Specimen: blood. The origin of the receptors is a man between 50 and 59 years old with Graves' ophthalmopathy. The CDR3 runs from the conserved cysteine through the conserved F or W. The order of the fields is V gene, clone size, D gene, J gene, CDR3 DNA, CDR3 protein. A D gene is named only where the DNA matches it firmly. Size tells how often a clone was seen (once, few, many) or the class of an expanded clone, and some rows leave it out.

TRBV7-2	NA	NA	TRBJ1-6	TGTGCCAGCAGCTTAGTAAGGGGATATGGCTATAATTCACCCCTCCACTTT	CASSLVRGYGYNSPLHF
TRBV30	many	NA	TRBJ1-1	TGTGCCTGGAGTGTGAACAGGAACACTGAAGCTTTCTTT	CAWSVNRNTEAFF
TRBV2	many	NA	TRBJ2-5	TGTGCCAGCAGACTAGTTCGGGAGACCCAGTACTTC	CASRLVRETQYF
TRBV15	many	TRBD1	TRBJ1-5	TGTGCCACCAGCAGAGGAGTAGACAGGGGGCTCAATCAGCCCCAGCATTTT	CATSRGVDRGLNQPQHF
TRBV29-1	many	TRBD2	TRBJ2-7	TGCAGCGTGACTAGCGGCAGCTCCTACGAGCAGTACTTC	CSVTSGSSYEQYF
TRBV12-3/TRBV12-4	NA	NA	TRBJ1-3	TGTGCCAGCACCGAGGGGGTAATTTCTGGAAACACCATATATTTT	CASTEGVISGNTIYF
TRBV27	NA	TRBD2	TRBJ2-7	TGTGCCAGCAGTTCCCCCCGGCTAGCGGGAGTAGCGTACGAGCAGTACTTC	CASSSPRLAGVAYEQYF
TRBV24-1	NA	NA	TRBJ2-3	TGTGCCACCAGTGATTTACTGCAGCGAACGCAGTATTTT	CATSDLLQRTQYF
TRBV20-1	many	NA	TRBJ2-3	TGCAGTGCTAGCCAGGGGAGCACAGATACGCAGTATTTT	CSASQGSTDTQYF
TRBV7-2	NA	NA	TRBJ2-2	TGTGCCAGCAGCTTAGTTCGCTTGGTGACCGGGGAGCTGTTTTTT	CASSLVRLVTGELFF
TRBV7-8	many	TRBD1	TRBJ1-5	TGTGCCAGCAGCAGAGGACAGGGGGACCTTCAGCCCCAGCATTTT	CASSRGQGDLQPQHF
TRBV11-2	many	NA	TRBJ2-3	TGTGCCAGCAGCTTAGGTGCGGGAATCGGGGATACGCAGTATTTT	CASSLGAGIGDTQYF
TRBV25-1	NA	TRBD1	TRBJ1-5	TGTGCCAGCAGTGAGACAGGGAACAATCAGCCCCAGCATTTT	CASSETGNNQPQHF
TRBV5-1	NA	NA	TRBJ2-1	TGCGCCAGCAGGGTTACTAGCTCCAATGAGCAGTTCTTC	CASRVTSSNEQFF
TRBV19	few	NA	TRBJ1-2	TGTGCCAGTAGTATATCTACATCCGGGAGGACGGGGTATGGCTACACCTTC	CASSISTSGRTGYGYTF
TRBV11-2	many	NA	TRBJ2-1	TGTGCCAGCAGCACCGGACAGATCAATGAGCAGTTCTTC	CASSTGQINEQFF
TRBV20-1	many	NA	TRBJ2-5	TGCAGTGCCAGAGACCCTACGGGACAAGAGACCCAGTACTTC	CSARDPTGQETQYF
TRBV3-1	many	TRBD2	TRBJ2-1	TGTGCCAGCAGCCAAGAGGGACTACGGGACAATGAGCAGTTCTTC	CASSQEGLRDNEQFF
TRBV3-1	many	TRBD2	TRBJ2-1	TGTGCCAGCAGCCAGGGGCGGGAGGAGTTCAATGAGCAGTTCTTC	CASSQGREEFNEQFF
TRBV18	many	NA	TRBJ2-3	TGTGCCAGCTCACCAGGAGGTCCAACAGATACGCAGTATTTT	CASSPGGPTDTQYF
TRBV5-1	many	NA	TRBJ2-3	TGCGCCAGCAGCCAAGACTACGCAGATACGCAGTATTTT	CASSQDYADTQYF
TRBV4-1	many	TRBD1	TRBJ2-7	TGCGCCAGCAGCCAAGAGGCCAGGGGGAACTACGAGCAGTACTTC	CASSQEARGNYEQYF
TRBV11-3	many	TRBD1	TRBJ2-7	TGTGCCAGCAGCTTAGTTGCAGGGGGAACCGAGCAGTACTTC	CASSLVAGGTEQYF
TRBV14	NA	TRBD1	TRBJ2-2	TGTGCCAGCGGAAAGGACAGGGGAACCGGGGAGCTGTTTTTT	CASGKDRGTGELFF
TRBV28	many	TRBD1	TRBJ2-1	TGTGCCAGCAGTTCTTCCGGGACAGGGGGACATGAGCAGTTCTTC	CASSSSGTGGHEQFF
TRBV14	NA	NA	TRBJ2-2	TGTGCCAGCAGCCAAGCATGGTTCACCGGGGAGCTGTTTTTT	CASSQAWFTGELFF
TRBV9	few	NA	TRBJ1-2	TGTGCCAGCAGCGTAGCCGATCCGGGACCGATTTTCGGCTACACCTTC	CASSVADPGPIFGYTF
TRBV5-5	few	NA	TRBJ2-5	TGTGCCAGCAGCCAACTAGGGGGGTACCAAGAGACCCAGTACTTC	CASSQLGGYQETQYF